This T cell receptor beta chain was obtained from a study of T cell responses to AZD1222 COVID-19 vaccine. Study outcomes and limitations: When two AZD1222 doses had been given, Spike-specific TCR breadth and depth rose. Recipients of AZD1222 seropositive at baseline numbered only five or six.

The method was immunoSEQ multiplex PCR; TCRdb's version includes in-frame clones alone and lacks a portion of them. The sample has approximately 68,000 clones, roughly 84% seen once. With respect to this clone: Its antigen is still unknown.

The V gene lost 7 bases and the J gene lost 4 bases, with 10 bases spanning the gap. CDR1 and CDR2 (germline): SNHLY, FYNNEI. This CDR3 region has 12 residues. The clonotype comes from an adult in good health. The V and J genes are TRBV2 and TRBJ2-5; D is uncertain. This sample comprised peripheral blood, obtained on day 0 of AZD1222 vaccination. The CDR3 nucleotides read TGTGCCAGCACGCGGCTCCGAGAGACCCAGTACTTC. Residues: CASTRLRETQYF.